These 28 T cell receptor beta chains came from one sample sequenced in a study of blood T cell repertoires in COVID-19. The table came from immunoSEQ multiplex PCR; TCRdb's copy has only in-frame clones and leaves some out. The sample contains approximately 210,000 clones, 80% of which appear only once. Sequenced: PBMCs or T cells enriched from blood (not recorded which). The receptors shown here come from a man aged 25-45 years with acute COVID-19.

V is TRBV5-1 and J is TRBJ1-5; D may be TRBD1 (6 bases). The CDR3 has 16 residues. Germline V lookup: CDR1 SGHRS, CDR2 YFSETQ. Trimming shortened V by 2 bases and J by 0 bases, and 12 bases separated the two germline ends. The CDR3 nucleotides read TGCGCCAGCAGCTTTAGGACAGACCATAGCAATCAGCCCCAGCATTTT. Translated: CASSFRTDHSNQPQHF.

As regards this clone: The same CDR3 can be traced to other DNA sequences in this sample. V usage is TRBV12-3 or TRBV12-4 and J usage is TRBJ1-6; TRBD1 aligns across 9 bases. V lost 6 bases and J lost 8; bases outside the gene matches: 2. The CDR3 runs to 13 residues. The CDR3: CASSRDRDSPLHF. The CDR3 coding sequence is TGTGCCAGCAGCCGGGACAGGGATTCACCCCTCCACTTT.

In nucleotides, the CDR3 is TGTGCCAGCAGCGTCGCAGGGGGCTTATCCGGGGAGCTGTTTTTT. Encoded protein: CASSVAGGLSGELFF. The chain couples TRBV9 to TRBJ2-2, with 8 positions matching TRBD1. The CDR3 has 15 residues. V shed 2 bases and J 6 bases; nucleotides not matched to a gene: 6. CDR1 SGDLS and CDR2 YYNGEE come from the germline V gene.

This chain links TRBV10-3 with TRBJ2-3, with TRBD2 matching over 12 bases. Trimming at V came to 2 bases and at J to 4 bases, leaving 1 base not matched to a gene. The germline V gene encodes CDR1 ENHRY and CDR2 SYGVKD. CDR3 length: 15 amino acids. The CDR3 reads CAISEPSGGADTQYF. CDR3 DNA: TGTGCCATCAGTGAGCCTAGCGGGGGGGCAGATACGCAGTATTTT.

CDR3 DNA: TGTGCCAGCAGCACCTCGTGGGGCGAGACCCAGTACTTC. Translating gives CASSTSWGETQYF. The rearrangement links TRBV7-2 to TRBJ2-5, with a tentative D call TRBD1 (5 bases). This CDR3 has 13 residues. V lost 5 bases and J 5 bases, leaving 12 bases between the germline ends. The germline V gene encodes CDR1 SGHTA and CDR2 FQGNSA.

The chain has TRBV19 and TRBJ2-5; no reliable D call. The V end was cut by 3 bases, the J end by 7 bases, with 30 bases between. Germline CDR1 and CDR2: LNHDA and SQIVND (reference sequence). The CDR3 runs 19 residues. The CDR3 DNA reads TGTGCCAGTAGTATCGACCCTGTGAAAGGAAGTCGGCTAGATGTGACCCAGTACTTC. Residues: CASSIDPVKGSRLDVTQYF.

Comments on this clone: The sample carries other DNA sequences with the same CDR3. V and J are TRBV5-1 and TRBJ1-6; D perhaps matches TRBD1 (6 bases). V was shortened by 4 bases and J by 0 bases, with 8 bases between the two germline ends. The CDR3 sequence is 15 residues long. Per germline, CDR1 SGHRS and CDR2 YFSETQ. CDR3 in amino acids: CASSTQGSYNSPLHF. The DNA for the CDR3 is TGCGCCAGCAGCACACAGGGCTCCTATAATTCACCCCTCCACTTT.

This clone was found a few times. The J gene is TRBJ1-4, the V gene TRBV11-2; D is undetermined. The CDR3 sequence is 16 residues long. Trimming left V 5 bases short and J 3 bases short, with 16 bases between. Germline V lookup: CDR1 SGHAT, CDR2 FQNNGV. DNA for the CDR3: TGTGCCAGCAGCGAGCAAGGGAGGGTGGCTAATGAAAAACTGTTTTTT. Protein sequence: CASSEQGRVANEKLFF.

V and J are TRBV19 and TRBJ2-1, with TRBD1 matching 8 bases. Germline CDR1 LNHDA, CDR2 SQIVND (reference sequence). CDR3 size: 16 residues. Trimming took 3 bases from V and 4 from J; bases not matched to a gene: 8. The CDR3, as DNA: TGTGCCAGTAGTATGGCTGAGGACAGGGAATACAATGAGCAGTTCTTC. It specifies CASSMAEDREYNEQFF.

The chain is built from TRBV10-3 and TRBJ1-4; no clear D gene. The germline CDR1 and CDR2 sequences are ENHRY and SYGVKD. The CDR3 is 16 amino acids. V was cut by 4 bases and J by 0 bases, with 12 bases left in between. CDR3 sequence reads: CAISGEGVATNEKLFF. CDR3 bases: TGTGCCATCAGTGGGGAGGGTGTTGCAACTAATGAAAAACTGTTTTTT.

The chain has TRBV5-4 and TRBJ2-6; possibly TRBD2 for D (5 bases). The CDR3 consists of 16 residues. Germline CDR1 reads SGHNT; CDR2 reads YYREEE (reference sequence). DNA for the CDR3: TGTGCACCGGCGCCGGGCCCGGGGTCTGGGGCCAACGTCCTGACTTTC. Protein product: CAPAPGPGSGANVLTF.

This rearrangement joins TRBV7-6 to TRBJ1-1, with 10 bases aligning to TRBD1. The CDR3 length is 15 residues. V dropped 5 bases and J dropped 3; count of bases not matched to a gene: 6. Germline lookup yields CDR1 SGHVS and CDR2 FNYEAQ. CDR3: CASSDAGQGDTEAFF. CDR3 nucleotide sequence: TGTGCCAGCAGCGATGCTGGACAGGGGGACACTGAAGCTTTCTTT. Using reference TRBV7-6 and TRBJ1-1 for the parts outside the CDR3, the full variable domain is GAGVSQSPRYKVTKRGQDVALRCDPISGHVSLYWYRQALGQGPEFLTYFNYEAQQDKSGLPNDRFSAERPEGSISTLTIQRTEQRDSAMYRCASSDAGQGDTEAFFGQGTRLTVV.

This chain links TRBV18 with TRBJ1-1; the match to TRBD1 covers 7 bases. The V gene's germline CDR1 is KGHSH and CDR2 LQKENI. With V trimmed by 3 bases and J by 4 bases, 5 bases remained unmatched. The CDR3 totals 14 residues. The DNA of the CDR3 is TGTGCCAGCTCACCGAAACGGGACAGCACTGAAGCTTTCTTT. Its translation is CASSPKRDSTEAFF.

The chain recombines TRBV5-4 with TRBJ1-2, with D possibly matching TRBD1 (5 bases). This CDR3 spans 15 amino acids. Germline assignment: CDR1 SGHNT and CDR2 YYREEE (reference sequence). V lost 0 bases, J lost 3 bases, and 12 bases lay in between. CDR3 loop: CASSLAGGSDYGYTF. The CDR3 DNA follows: TGTGCCAGCAGCTTGGCGGGGGGATCGGACTATGGCTACACCTTC.

J is TRBJ2-6 and V is TRBV4-2; 8 bases are shared with TRBD1. The CDR3 spans 21 residues. From germline, CDR1 is LGHNA and CDR2 YNFKEQ. V lost 0 bases and J lost 1; bases outside the gene matches: 14. The CDR3 DNA is TGTGCCAGCAGCCAAGATTCAGGGAGGCGTCAGGGGGCTTCTGGGGCCAACGTCCTGACTTTC. This translates into CASSQDSGRRQGASGANVLTF.

This CDR3 is CASSLGRPGLTNSYNEQFF. CDR3 nucleotide sequence: TGTGCCAGCAGCTTAGGACGGCCGGGACTGACAAACTCCTACAATGAGCAGTTCTTC. The rearrangement uses TRBV7-9 and TRBJ2-1; perhaps TRBD2 as D (6 bases). This CDR3 comprises 19 residues. CDR1 SEHNR and CDR2 FQNEAQ come from the germline V gene (reference sequence). Trimming took 1 base from V and 0 from J, leaving 19 bases between them.

The V and J genes are TRBV3-1 (or the pseudogene TRBV3-2) and TRBJ1-2; D is ambiguous. Trimming removed 5 bases at V and 4 bases at J, with 11 bases between. Looked up from germline, CDR1 is LGHDT and CDR2 is YNNKEL (reference sequence). The CDR3 length is 13 residues. CDR3: CASSAQIFYGYTF. The CDR3 coding sequence is TGTGCCAGCAGCGCCCAGATCTTCTATGGCTACACCTTC.

The V gene is TRBV29-1, the J gene TRBJ1-1; D may be TRBD1 (6 bases). The CDR3 runs to 10 residues. Deletions cut 5 bases from V and 8 bases from J, with 9 bases between. The V gene's germline CDR1 is SQVTM and CDR2 ANQGSEA. The CDR3 DNA reads as TGCAGCGTTCCCGGGACAGAAGCTTTCTTT. Encoded protein: CSVPGTEAFF.

This chain joins TRBV6-5 and TRBJ1-2; D perhaps matches TRBD1 (6 bases). The CDR3 runs 12 residues. Germline CDR1 MNHEY, CDR2 SVGAGI. Trimming removed 6 bases from V and 7 bases from J, with 12 bases in between. CDR3 DNA sequence: TGTGCCAGCAGGAGAGGGGGTAGTGGCTACACCTTC. As protein: CASRRGGSGYTF.

The chain carries TRBV25-1 and TRBJ1-1, with D possibly TRBD1 on 5 matching bases. V dropped 4 bases and J dropped 5 bases, with 11 bases sitting between them. Per the germline V gene, CDR1 is MGHDK and CDR2 is SYGVNS. The CDR3 loop spans 13 amino acids. The CDR3 bases are TGTGCCAGCAGTGCATGGGGGGTAACTGAAGCTTTCTTT. Translating gives CASSAWGVTEAFF.

The V and J genes are TRBV3-1 (or the pseudogene TRBV3-2) and TRBJ2-1; 7 bases fit TRBD1. Trimming at V came to 4 bases and at J to 9 bases, leaving 6 bases not matched to a gene. Germline lookup yields CDR1 LGHDT and CDR2 YNNKEL (reference sequence). The CDR3 consists of 13 residues. CDR3 loop: CASSLLQGTEQFF. The CDR3 nucleotides read TGTGCCAGCAGCCTTTTACAGGGGACTGAGCAGTTCTTC.

V usage is TRBV19 and J usage is TRBJ1-5; D is unclear. This CDR3 contains 12 residues. Looked up from germline, CDR1 is LNHDA and CDR2 is SQIVND (reference sequence). V lost 4 bases and J 4 bases, leaving 5 bases between the germline ends. In DNA form, the CDR3 reads TGTGCCAGTAGTAGAGGGAATCAGCCCCAGCATTTT. It translates to CASSRGNQPQHF. The full variable domain, completed using reference TRBV19 and TRBJ1-5, is DGGITQSPKYLFRKEGQNVTLSCEQNLNHDAMYWYRQDPGQGLRLIYYSQIVNDFQKGDIAEGYSVSREKKESFPLTVTSAQKNPTAFYLCASSRGNQPQHFGDGTRLSIL.

The chain couples TRBV5-5 to TRBJ1-2; 7 nucleotides match TRBD1. This CDR3 region has 12 residues. From germline, CDR1 is SGHKS and CDR2 YYEKEE (reference sequence). V lost 4 bases to trimming and J lost 7 bases; unmatched junction nucleotides: 4. CDR3 in amino acids: CASSARTGGYTF. Written as DNA, the CDR3 is TGTGCCAGCAGCGCCCGGACAGGTGGCTACACCTTC.

The chain uses TRBV12-3 or TRBV12-4 and TRBJ1-1; possibly TRBD1 for D (5 bases). V lost 6 bases and J lost 11, with 19 bases in between. The CDR3 runs 13 residues. The CDR3 spells CASSLGGTSGAFF. CDR3 DNA: TGTGCCAGCAGCCTGGGGGGTACCTCGGGGGCTTTCTTT.

This clone has just a few counts. This sequence joins TRBV14 and TRBJ1-5; TRBD1 agrees at 12 bases. V was pared by 0 bases and J by 2 bases, with 8 bases of the junction left unmatched. Germline values: CDR1 SGHDN, CDR2 FVKESK. CDR3 length: 19 residues. In DNA, the CDR3 is TGTGCCAGCAGCCAAGAGGATAAGGGACAGGGGGCAGGCAATCAGCCCCAGCATTTT. It translates to CASSQEDKGQGAGNQPQHF.

This CDR3 reads CASSPMNPNSYNSPLHF. The CDR3, as DNA: TGTGCCAGCAGTCCGATGAACCCTAACTCCTATAATTCACCCCTCCACTTT. V and J are TRBV28 and TRBJ1-6; no reliable D call. CDR1 MDHEN and CDR2 SYDVKM come from the germline V gene. V was clipped by 5 bases and J by 0 bases, with 14 bases between them. CDR3 length: 17 amino acids.

The chain has TRBV16 and TRBJ1-2; D remains unclear. CDR1 is KGHSY, CDR2 FQNENV, per germline. The length of the CDR3 is 14 residues. The ends were cut back, 0 bases at V and 0 bases at J, with 5 bases in the middle. This CDR3 is CASSQSHTNYGYTF. DNA of the CDR3: TGTGCCAGCAGCCAATCTCACACTAACTATGGCTACACCTTC.

This chain uses TRBV18 with TRBJ1-1, with D uncertain. CDR1 is KGHSH and CDR2 is LQKENI in the germline V gene. The CDR3 extends over 14 amino acids. Trimming shortened V by 4 bases and J by 0 bases, and 9 bases separated the two germline ends. The CDR3 coding sequence is TGTGCCAGCTCACTCACCGAGTTGAACACTGAAGCTTTCTTT. It translates to CASSLTELNTEAFF.